This T cell receptor beta chain was documented in a study of cytomegalovirus exposure and HLA in healthy donors. Study in general: Among the approximately 400 genotyped donors, around 85% were placed in the Caucasian-associated ancestry cluster.

Study results and limitations: In an earlier analysis, about 87% or about 30%: the productive usage of most TCR beta V segments. Confirmation in vitro established that a few CMV-associated chains were specific for CMV antigens.

Amplification used 60 Vbeta primers and 13 Jbeta primers. The assay was immunoSEQ multiplex PCR, and TCRdb's table has in-frame clones only and misses some. This sample has roughly 160,000 clones; about three quarters occur once, and the top ten carry over 12%. Worth noting for this clone: Its specificity is not known. One end of the junction does not line up with germline, which may come from a read error. The same CDR3 also results from other DNA sequences found in this sample.

The sequenced material came from PBMCs. This TCR came from a man aged 50-59 years in good health and CMV-seropositive.

The CDR3 region is CASSHIQGSENTIYF. In DNA, the CDR3 is TGTGCTAGCAGCCACATACAGGGTTCTGAAAACACCATATATTTT. V gene TRBV4-2 combines with J gene TRBJ1-3, with D perhaps matching TRBD1 (6 bases). Germline loops: CDR1 LGHNA, CDR2 YNFKEQ. CDR3 length: 15 amino acids.